A few counts support the clone carrying this T cell receptor beta chain. Its matching antigen is unknown. This entry comes from a study of blood T cells in healthy people across ages. Donors were healthy Caucasian individuals from Russia aged about 6 to 95. A sample-barcoded 5' primer and a J-beta primer mix were used in a second PCR of about 7 to 12 cycles. TCRdb called the 5' RACE reads again in MiXCR, with one record for every CDR3 protein. There are 600,000 to 850,000 distinct CDR3 sequences in the sample; around 25% occur only once, and more than 7.5% lies in the top ten. Overall study results and limits: Age advanced and TCR beta diversity per million T cells fell, roughly linearly.

These data are also associated with another study on T cells of mothers and their children. Turning to that study: Both sample barcodes and 2-4 random nucleotides came from the M1S primer of the second PCR. Overlap measured in related mother-child pairs was slightly, non-significantly higher than in unrelated pairs.

The specimen was blood. The receptor's source is a boy younger than 18 in good health.

This CDR3 reads CASSPRGQGIQETQYF. CDR3 in DNA: TGTGCCAGCAGTCCTCGGGGGCAGGGAATCCAAGAGACCCAGTACTTC. This chain joins TRBV27 and TRBJ2-1; either TRBD1 or TRBD2 may supply D (6 bases each). The tail of the sequence fits TRBJ2-5 better, so the J call may be wrong. The germline V gene encodes CDR1 MNHEY and CDR2 SMNVEV (reference sequence). The CDR3 runs 16 residues.